This is a list of T cell receptor beta chains from one sample in a study of cytomegalovirus exposure and HLA in healthy donors. Produced via immunoSEQ multiplex PCR; TCRdb's table is partial and in-frame only. The repertoire holds under 200,000 clones, about 62% seen once, with about 2.9% in the top ten. Sequenced: PBMCs. These receptor sequences come from a man between 35 and 55 years old in good health and CMV-seronegative. Both conserved end residues are trimmed from each CDR3. Each record gives: V gene, CDR3 protein.

V: TRBV5-5
CDR3: ASSPQWGDPYEQY

V: TRBV5-1
CDR3: ASSLGGWGAGLDEKLF

V: TRBV7-9
CDR3: ASSPLANEQF

V: TRBV2
CDR3: ASRQGALLNTEAF

V: TRBV30
CDR3: AWSSADTQY

V: TRBV9
CDR3: ASSPRDETSWEQF

V: TRBV4-1
CDR3: ASSPSGTGTGNGYT

V: TRBV4-1
CDR3: ASSQPSTSGLDHEQY

V: TRBV6-4
CDR3: ASSVRQGGNTEAF

V: TRBV5-4
CDR3: ASSSPYGELF

V: TRBV5-6
CDR3: ASSLLTSSYNSPLH

V: TRBV7-3
CDR3: ASSSTSGPRQY

V: TRBV29-1
CDR3: SVRGGTGSTYEQY

V: TRBV7-9
CDR3: ASSFSGSYEQY

V: TRBV19
CDR3: ASSIEGTGGDDQPQH

V: TRBV7-4
CDR3: YWRGVGTQY